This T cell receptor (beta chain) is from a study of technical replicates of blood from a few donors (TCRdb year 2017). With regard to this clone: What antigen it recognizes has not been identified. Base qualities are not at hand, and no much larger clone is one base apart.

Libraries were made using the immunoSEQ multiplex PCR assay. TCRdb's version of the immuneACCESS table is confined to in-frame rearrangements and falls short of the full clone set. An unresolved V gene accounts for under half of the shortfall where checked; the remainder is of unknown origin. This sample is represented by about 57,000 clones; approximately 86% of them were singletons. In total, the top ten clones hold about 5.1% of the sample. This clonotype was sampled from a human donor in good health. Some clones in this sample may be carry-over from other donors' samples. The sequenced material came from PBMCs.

The nucleotides read TGTGCCAGCAGCTTCGCCCCGGGTGGGGGGGCGGGGGGGCAGTACTTC. This gives the protein CASSFAPGGGAGGQYF. The chain is assembled from TRBV7-2 and TRBJ2-7; 8 bases in the junction line up with TRBD2. V lost 3 bases and J lost 9 bases, and the count of bases not matched to a germline gene is 16. CDR1 and CDR2, per the germline V gene, are SGHTA and FQGNSA. The CDR3 has 16 amino acids, counting the end cysteine and phenylalanine. CDR3 DNA only is kept here, 48 bases in frame from base 1.